These T cell receptor beta chains were read from a single sample in a study of CD8+ T cells in alopecia areata. Sequencing used immunoSEQ multiplex PCR; TCRdb keeps in-frame clones, though not all of them. The sample has approximately 200,000 clones, 50% to 60% seen once; the top ten hold approximately 3.4%. Sequences were derived from CD4+ T cells sorted from blood, sampled at week 4, from a patient treated with tofacitinib. These receptors were collected from a human donor with alopecia areata. Each CDR3 is given with its conserved first and last residue. The order of the fields is clone size, J gene, V gene, D gene, CDR3 DNA, CDR3 protein. The D gene is left open where the match is weak. The listing skips clone size in some rows; elsewhere it reads once, few, many or a size class.

.,TRBJ1-1,TRBV10-3,.,TGTGCCATCTCGAAGGGGGTGAACACTGAAGCTTTCTTT,CAISKGVNTEAFF
few,TRBJ2-2,TRBV28,.,TGTGCCAGCAGTTATAGCCCCACCGGGGAGCTGTTTTTT,CASSYSPTGELFF
.,TRBJ1-2,TRBV5-4,.,TGTGCCAGCAGAGGACAAAACTATGGCTACACCTTC,CASRGQNYGYTF
.,TRBJ2-7,TRBV18,TRBD1,TGTGCCAGCTCACCTCCCCCGGGACAGGGAAGGGAGCAGTACTTC,CASSPPPGQGREQYF
.,TRBJ1-3,TRBV30,.,TGTGCCTGGAGTTCAGGCCTCTGGCAGATCAGCCCCTCTGGAAACACCATATATTTT,CAWSSGLWQISPSGNTIYF
.,TRBJ2-5,TRBV6-5,.,TGTGCCAGCAGTTACTCCCCTAACCAAGAGACCCAGTACTTC,CASSYSPNQETQYF
.,TRBJ2-3,TRBV5-6,.,TGTGCCAGCAGCTTGGACGGGGGAGTAGGAACGCAGTATTTT,CASSLDGGVGTQYF
few,TRBJ2-2,TRBV7-9,.,TGTGCCAGCAACTCACAGGGACCCGGGGAGCTGTTTTTT,CASNSQGPGELFF
.,TRBJ2-7,TRBV5-4,.,TGTGCCAGCAGCTTGGAGAGGGCGTCTAGTTACGAGCAGTACTTC,CASSLERASSYEQYF
.,TRBJ2-5,TRBV30,.,TGTGCCTGGACAAGGGGGGTGTACCAAGAGACCCAGTACTTC,CAWTRGVYQETQYF
.,TRBJ1-2,TRBV29-1,.,TGCAGCGTTGACTTGGGGGGCTACACCTTC,CSVDLGGYTF
.,TRBJ1-5,TRBV6-5,.,TGTGCCAGCAGCCTCCGTGGGCAGGGCGATCAGCCCCAGCATTTT,CASSLRGQGDQPQHF
.,TRBJ1-2,TRBV6-5,.,TGTGCCAGCAGTTACTCTTCAGTCTTCTATGGCTACACCTTC,CASSYSSVFYGYTF
.,TRBJ1-5,TRBV27,TRBD1,TGTGCCAGCAGTTCCTCAACAACCGGGACAGGGATGTATGGGGACCATCAGCCCCAGCATTTT,CASSSSTTGTGMYGDHQPQHF
.,TRBJ2-4,TRBV29-1,.,TGCAGCGCCCTGCGAGTGGCGGAAGCCAAAAACATTCAGTACTTC,CSALRVAEAKNIQYF
.,TRBJ1-1,TRBV6-5,.,TGTGCCAGCAGTTTACTCGGGTTAGGCGCTGAAGCTTTCTTT,CASSLLGLGAEAFF
few,TRBJ2-3,TRBV27,TRBD2,TGTGCCAGCAGTTGGAGCGGGGGCCTCACAGATACGCAGTATTTT,CASSWSGGLTDTQYF
.,TRBJ2-7,TRBV25-1,.,TGTGCCAGCACCTCCCCGGGCGGAGCATACGAGCAGTACTTC,CASTSPGGAYEQYF
few,TRBJ2-7,TRBV29-1,.,TGCAGCGTTGCGTCCGTCCTCACCTACGAGCAGTACTTC,CSVASVLTYEQYF
.,TRBJ2-1,TRBV5-1,TRBD2,TGCGCCAGCAGCTCGACCAACCTAGCGGGGGGGCCTGGGTACAATGAGCAGTTCTTC,CASSSTNLAGGPGYNEQFF
.,TRBJ1-1,TRBV28,.,TGTGCCAGCATGTGGGGGGAGGGGAAAGCTTTCTTT,CASMWGEGKAFF
.,TRBJ1-1,TRBV5-1,.,TGCGCCAGCAGCGCCGGACAGAGTGAAGCTTTCTTT,CASSAGQSEAFF
.,TRBJ2-5,TRBV5-1,TRBD1,TGCGCCAGCAGCTTTGGGACAGAAGAGACCCAGTACTTC,CASSFGTEETQYF
.,TRBJ1-1,TRBV5-6,TRBD1,TGTGCCAGCAGACGGACAGGGATGAACACTGAAGCTTTCTTT,CASRRTGMNTEAFF
.,TRBJ1-5,TRBV30,.,TGTGCCTGGAGTGTATGGGGAAGGAGGGGGATCAATCAGCCCCAGCATTTT,CAWSVWGRRGINQPQHF
.,TRBJ1-5,TRBV18,TRBD1,TGTGCCAGCTCACCCTCAGGGGGGAACAGCAATCAGCCCCAGCATTTT,CASSPSGGNSNQPQHF
.,TRBJ1-5,TRBV30,.,TGTGCCTGGAGTAGCATCGACAGCCTCAATCAGCCCCAGCATTTT,CAWSSIDSLNQPQHF
few,TRBJ2-3,TRBV29-1,TRBD2,TGCAGCTCCCGGGGGGGGCAGGATACGCAGTATTTT,CSSRGGQDTQYF